This TCR beta chain emerged from a study of blood T cell repertoires in COVID-19. Study details: COVID-19 samples, acute and convalescent, were from the United States, Italy and Spain. The cDNA or gDNA used as material had been derived from T cells, B-cell-depleted T cells, or PBMCs.

The length of the CDR3 is 14 residues. V was pared by 4 bases and J by 3 bases, with 6 bases of the junction left unmatched. Germline lookup yields CDR1 SGHRS and CDR2 YFSETQ. Authors' analysis steps: Amplification from reference gene primers served as the basis for estimated nucleated cell counts. Some clones are missing from TCRdb's copy, which holds only in-frame ones; the method was immunoSEQ multiplex PCR. V and J calls and clone size are copied from that table; D and trimming were computed from the DNA. In the table there are around 260,000 clones, under 90% of which are singletons. The chain couples TRBV5-1 to TRBJ1-1, with 7 bases that match TRBD1. The sequence came from a man under 40 with acute COVID-19. The sequenced material came from PBMCs or T cells enriched from blood (not recorded which). The CDR3 DNA is TGCGCCAGCAGCCCGGGCACAGGGGACACTGAAGCTTTCTTT. It encodes CASSPGTGDTEAFF.